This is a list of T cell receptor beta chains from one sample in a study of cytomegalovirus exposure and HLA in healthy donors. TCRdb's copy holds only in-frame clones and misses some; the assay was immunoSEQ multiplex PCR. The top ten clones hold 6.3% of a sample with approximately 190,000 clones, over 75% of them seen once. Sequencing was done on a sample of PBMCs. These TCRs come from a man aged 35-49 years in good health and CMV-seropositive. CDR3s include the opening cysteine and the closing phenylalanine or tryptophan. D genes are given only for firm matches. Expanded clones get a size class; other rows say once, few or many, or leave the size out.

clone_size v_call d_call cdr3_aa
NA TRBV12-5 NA CASGLEQGGTDTQYF
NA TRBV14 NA CASSQDLGGFTGELFF
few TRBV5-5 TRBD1 CASSLGTDRGNSPLHF
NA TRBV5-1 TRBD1 CASEPGQGGWGSYNEQFF
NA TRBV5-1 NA CASSLVEVSDTQYF
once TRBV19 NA CASSILGRGYTF
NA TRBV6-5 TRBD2 CASSYLAGSYEQYF
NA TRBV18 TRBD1 CASSPPGQGGNQPQHF
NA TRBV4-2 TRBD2 CASSQEVSGSYEQYF
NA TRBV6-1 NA CASSPTGGYGYTF
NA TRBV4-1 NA CASSQRPPTGSDTEAFF
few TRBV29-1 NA CSVLKTMNTEAFF
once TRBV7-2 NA CASNYRAPDTQYF
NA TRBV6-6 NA CASIGTGGTNEKLFF
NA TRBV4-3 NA CASSSRTAPPDTQYF
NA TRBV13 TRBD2 CASSSRPSFTSGGLNEQFF
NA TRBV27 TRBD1 CASSTRDRASYEQYF
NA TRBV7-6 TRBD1 CASSGQDPYEQYF